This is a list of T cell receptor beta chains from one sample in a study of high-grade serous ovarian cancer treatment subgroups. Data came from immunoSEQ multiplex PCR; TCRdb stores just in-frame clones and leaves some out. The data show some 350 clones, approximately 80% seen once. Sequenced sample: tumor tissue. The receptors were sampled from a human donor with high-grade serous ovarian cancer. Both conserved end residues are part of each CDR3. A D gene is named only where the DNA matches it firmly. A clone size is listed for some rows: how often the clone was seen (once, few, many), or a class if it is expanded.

CAISEVSGGHEQYF | TGTGCCATCAGTGAGGTTAGCGGCGGTCACGAGCAGTACTTC | . | . | TRBJ2-7 | TRBV10-3
CASSLTADNEQFF | TGTGCCAGCAGCTTAACAGCGGACAATGAGCAGTTCTTC | . | . | TRBJ2-1 | TRBV7-9
CASSSITGGSPLHF | TGTGCCAGCAGCTCAATTACAGGGGGTTCACCCCTCCACTTT | . | TRBD1 | TRBJ1-6 | TRBV11-3
CASSLWGENTEAFF | TGTGCCAGCAGCTTGTGGGGGGAGAACACTGAAGCTTTCTTT | few | . | TRBJ1-1 | TRBV5-6
CASSPGTSGNTIYF | TGCGCCAGCAGCCCAGGGACATCAGGGAACACCATATATTTT | once | . | TRBJ1-3 | TRBV5-1
CASSTSYEQYF | TGCGCCAGCAGTACTAGCTACGAGCAGTACTTC | once | . | TRBJ2-7 | TRBV10-2
CASRPGTAYNEQFF | TGTGCCAGCAGGCCCGGGACAGCCTACAATGAGCAGTTCTTC | . | TRBD1 | TRBJ2-1 | TRBV6-5
CASSYMNTEAFF | TGTGCCAGCAGTTACATGAACACTGAAGCTTTCTTT | . | . | TRBJ1-1 | TRBV6-5
CASSLQGSNYGYTF | TGCGCCAGCAGCTTGCAGGGCTCCAACTATGGCTACACCTTC | . | . | TRBJ1-2 | TRBV5-1
CASSSDRGETQYF | TGTGCCAGCAGCTCGGACAGGGGTGAGACCCAGTACTTC | once | TRBD1 | TRBJ2-5 | TRBV7-8
CASSESRARTVTYEQYF | TGTGCCAGCAGTGAATCTAGGGCGAGGACAGTCACCTACGAGCAGTACTTC | few | . | TRBJ2-7 | TRBV6-1
CASSGGSGDTQYF | TGTGCCAGTAGTGGGGGCTCAGGAGATACGCAGTATTTT | . | . | TRBJ2-3 | TRBV19
CASSLWGENTEAFF | TGTGCCAGCAGCTTGTGGGGGGAGAACACTGAAGCTTTCTTT | . | . | TRBJ1-1 | TRBV5-4
CASSVDSGTANTGELFF | TGTGCCAGCAGCGTAGATTCCGGGACAGCGAACACCGGGGAGCTGTTTTTT | . | TRBD1 | TRBJ2-2 | TRBV9